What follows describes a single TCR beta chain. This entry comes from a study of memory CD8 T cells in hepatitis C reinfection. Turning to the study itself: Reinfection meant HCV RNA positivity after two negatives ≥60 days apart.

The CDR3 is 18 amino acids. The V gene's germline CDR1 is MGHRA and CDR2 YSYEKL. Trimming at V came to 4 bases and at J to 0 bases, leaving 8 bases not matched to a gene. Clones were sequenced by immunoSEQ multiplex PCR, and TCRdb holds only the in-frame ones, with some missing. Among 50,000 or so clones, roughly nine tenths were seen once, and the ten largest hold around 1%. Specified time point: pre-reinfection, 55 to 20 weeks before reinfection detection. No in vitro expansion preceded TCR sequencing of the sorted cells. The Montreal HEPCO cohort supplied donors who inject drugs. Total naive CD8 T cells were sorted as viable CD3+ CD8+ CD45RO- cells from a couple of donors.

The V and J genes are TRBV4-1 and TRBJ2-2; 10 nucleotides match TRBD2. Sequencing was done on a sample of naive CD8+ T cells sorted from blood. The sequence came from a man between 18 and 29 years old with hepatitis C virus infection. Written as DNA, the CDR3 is TGCGCCAGCAGCCTTATAGCGGGGGGCTTCGCGAACACCGGGGAGCTGTTTTTT. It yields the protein CASSLIAGGFANTGELFF.